Below, 17 T cell receptor beta chains from the same sample are listed, as sequenced in a study of shared clonotypes between healthy human individuals (TCRdb year 2020). Library preparation employed the immunoSEQ multiplex PCR assay. The source is immuneACCESS, and TCRdb retained only in-frame sequences with V and J called. Part of the clones is not carried over; for the studies checked, unresolved V genes explain less than half of this, and the remainder is unexplained. Counted in this sample were some 79,000 clones; 50% to 70% of them appeared once. The ten largest clones capture about 51% of the sample. Sequenced: memory CD8+ T cells sorted from blood. The sample's cell subset or site label, decoded: CD45RO+ cells pooled with CCR7-negative TemRA cells. These receptors were taken from a young man in good health.

The gene calls are TRBV5-6 and TRBJ2-2, with a weak D call TRBD2 (6 bases). Germline V lookup: CDR1 SGHDT, CDR2 YYEEEE. V lost 4 bases to trimming and J lost 1 base, with 8 bases between them. The length of the CDR3 is 14 residues. CDR3 sequence: CASSQGLNTGELFF. DNA for the CDR3: TGTGCCAGCAGCCAGGGACTGAACACCGGGGAGCTGTTTTTT.

The chain links TRBV4-1 to TRBJ2-1; tentative D call: TRBD1 (5 bases). From germline, CDR1 is MGHRA and CDR2 YSYEKL. The CDR3 length is 15 residues. Trimming pared 3 bases from V and 8 bases from J, leaving 17 bases between. Written as DNA, the CDR3 is TGCGCCAGCAGCCAGACTGACAGCCGGGTCTATGAGCAGTTCTTC. This translates into CASSQTDSRVYEQFF.

The gene calls are TRBV5-1 and TRBJ2-7; TRBD2 agrees at 8 bases. This CDR3 is built from 15 residues. Germline V gives CDR1 SGHRS, CDR2 YFSETQ. V shed 0 bases, J shed 0 bases, and the junction held 2 bases outside the gene matches. The CDR3 DNA reads TGCGCCAGCAGCTTGGTAGCGGGGAGCTCCTACGAGCAGTACTTC. Its protein is CASSLVAGSSYEQYF.

This rearrangement joins TRBV6-5 to TRBJ2-1; no firm D call. The V and J ends lost 8 bases and 6 bases respectively, with 11 bases between them. The CDR3 extends over 12 amino acids. Per the germline V gene, CDR1 is MNHEY and CDR2 is SVGAGI. CDR3 DNA: TGTGCCAGCGCAACCGCTTCCAATGAGCAGTTCTTC. Protein: CASATASNEQFF.

The chain links TRBV5-1 to TRBJ1-1; 10 bases are a match to TRBD1. This CDR3 has 15 amino acids. Unmatched junction bases numbered 6, after V lost 2 bases and J lost 5 bases. The germline V gene has CDR1 SGHRS and CDR2 YFSETQ. CDR3 sequence (DNA): TGCGCCAGCAGCTTAGACAGGGGGCCTGGTACTGAAGCTTTCTTT. It specifies CASSLDRGPGTEAFF.

With regard to this clone: Other DNA sequences in this specimen translate into the identical CDR3. The genes are TRBV10-3 and TRBJ2-7; 9 bases fit TRBD2. CDR3 length: 15 amino acids. V was pared by 4 bases and J by 5 bases, with 9 bases of the junction left unmatched. CDR1 and CDR2 (germline): ENHRY, SYGVKD. In DNA, the CDR3 is TGTGCCATCAGTGGCCTCGGGCGGGGGGGGGACGAGCAGTACTTC. Protein sequence: CAISGLGRGGDEQYF.

The V call is TRBV7-6, the J call TRBJ2-4; TRBD1 matches 10 bases. Germline V CDR1 and CDR2: SGHVS, FNYEAQ. The ends lost 5 bases at V and 7 bases at J; junction bases unmatched: 17. This CDR3 is built from 18 residues. The CDR3 sequence: CASSARISGTGARNIQYF. The CDR3 DNA is TGTGCCAGCAGCGCGCGAATTTCCGGGACAGGGGCACGGAACATTCAGTACTTC. The full variable domain, rest sourced from reference TRBV7-6 and TRBJ2-4, is GAGVSQSPRYKVTKRGQDVALRCDPISGHVSLYWYRQALGQGPEFLTYFNYEAQQDKSGLPNDRFSAERPEGSISTLTIQRTEQRDSAMYRCASSARISGTGARNIQYFGAGTRLSVL.

This chain joins TRBV7-6 and TRBJ1-5; D possibly corresponds to TRBD1 (6 bases). V dropped 11 bases and J dropped 8 bases, with 22 bases sitting between them. CDR1 and CDR2 (germline): SGHVS, FNYEAQ. The CDR3 loop spans 14 amino acids. The CDR3 region is CASVDRRPGEPQHF. In DNA form, the CDR3 reads TGTGCCTCAGTTGACAGGCGCCCGGGGGAGCCCCAGCATTTT.

CDR3 nucleotide sequence: TGTGCCAGCAGCCCCCCGGGACTAGCGGAAGAGACCCAGTACTTC. It specifies CASSPPGLAEETQYF. The V and J genes are TRBV11-2 and TRBJ2-5, with 11 bases identical to TRBD2. Germline V lookup: CDR1 SGHAT, CDR2 FQNNGV. CDR3 size: 15 residues. V was pared by 5 bases and J by 3 bases, with 5 bases of the junction left unmatched.

The V and J genes are TRBV30 and TRBJ2-7; TRBD1 might be the D (6 bases). CDR1 is GTSNPN and CDR2 is SVGIG in the germline V gene (reference sequence). V was cut by 1 base and J by 6 bases, with 13 bases left in between. CDR3 size: 13 residues. Here the CDR3 DNA reads TGTGCCTGGAGTGGATACAGGGTGCGCGAGCAGTACTTC. This gives the protein CAWSGYRVREQYF.

This chain links TRBV15 with TRBJ2-7; 10 bases line up with TRBD1. Germline CDR1 reads LNHNV; CDR2 reads YYDKDF (reference sequence). This CDR3 has 16 residues. Trimming at V came to 0 bases and at J to 5 bases, leaving 7 bases not matched to a gene. The CDR3 loop reads CATSRDRDRGNDEQYF. CDR3 coding DNA: TGTGCCACCAGCAGAGATCGGGACAGGGGTAACGACGAGCAGTACTTC.

The chain employs TRBV4-3 and TRBJ2-5; 11 bases are shared with TRBD1. Trimming at V came to 4 bases and at J to 5 bases, leaving 6 bases not matched to a gene. The V gene's germline CDR1 is LGHNA and CDR2 YSLEER. The CDR3 runs to 15 residues. The CDR3 reads CASSRTGGVKETQYF. CDR3 bases: TGCGCCAGCAGCCGGACAGGGGGCGTTAAGGAGACCCAGTACTTC.

This clone was observed a handful of times. The chain carries TRBV6-5 and TRBJ1-2; perhaps TRBD1 as D (5 bases). The length of the CDR3 is 15 residues. The V gene lost 5 bases and the J gene lost 5 bases, with 18 bases spanning the gap. Germline assignment: CDR1 MNHEY and CDR2 SVGAGI. The DNA for the CDR3 is TGTGCCAGCAGTCCGAACGAGGGGAATGTGTATGGCTACACCTTC. It specifies CASSPNEGNVYGYTF.

The J gene is TRBJ1-5, the V gene TRBV7-9; the D gene is possibly TRBD1 (6 bases). Germline V lookup: CDR1 SEHNR, CDR2 FQNEAQ (reference sequence). Trimming shortened V by 8 bases and J by 0 bases, and 23 bases separated the two germline ends. This CDR3 contains 18 residues. The CDR3 protein is CASSWDNDWGSSNQPQHF. The DNA for the CDR3 is TGTGCCAGCTCCTGGGACAACGATTGGGGATCTAGCAATCAGCCCCAGCATTTT.

The table lists this clone with a few counts. The chain employs TRBV6-5 and TRBJ2-7; a possible D gene is TRBD1 (6 bases). V was pared by 8 bases and J by 3 bases, with 20 bases between. This CDR3 is 15 amino acids long. Germline-derived CDR1 and CDR2 are MNHEY and SVGAGI. CDR3 loop: CASGARGQLGYEQYF. The CDR3 DNA sequence: TGTGCCAGCGGGGCAAGAGGACAGCTTGGCTACGAGCAGTACTTC.

The chain couples TRBV5-1 to TRBJ2-1; TRBD2 is a possible D gene (5 bases). Germline V CDR1 and CDR2: SGHRS, YFSETQ. V was cut by 0 bases and J by 7 bases, with 17 bases left in between. The CDR3 is 16 amino acids. CDR3 residues: CASSLGAGAIRNEQFF. The CDR3 DNA is TGCGCCAGCAGCTTGGGGGCGGGCGCGATTAGGAATGAGCAGTTCTTC.

The chain recombines TRBV7-9 with TRBJ2-7; D perhaps matches TRBD2 (5 bases). This CDR3 is 13 amino acids long. Germline V lookup: CDR1 SEHNR, CDR2 FQNEAQ (reference sequence). V lost 5 bases and J lost 5, with 13 bases in between. DNA of the CDR3: TGTGCCAGCAGCGCTCGGGGAATTGACGAGCAGTACTTC. Translated: CASSARGIDEQYF.